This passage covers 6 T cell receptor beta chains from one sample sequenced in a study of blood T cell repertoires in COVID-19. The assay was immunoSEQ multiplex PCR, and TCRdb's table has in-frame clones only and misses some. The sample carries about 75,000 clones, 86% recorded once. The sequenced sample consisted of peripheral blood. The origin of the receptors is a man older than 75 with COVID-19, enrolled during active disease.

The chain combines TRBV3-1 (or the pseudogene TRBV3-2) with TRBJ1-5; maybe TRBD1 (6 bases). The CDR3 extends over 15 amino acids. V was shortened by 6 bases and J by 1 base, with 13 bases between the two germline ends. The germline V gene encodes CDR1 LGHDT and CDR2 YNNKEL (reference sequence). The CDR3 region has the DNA TGTGCCAGCAGTTTAGGGGGGGACAGCAATCAGCCCCAGCATTTT. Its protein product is CASSLGGDSNQPQHF.

CDR3 in DNA: TGTGCCAGCAGCCCCGATCCGGCAGGTGGCTACACCTTC. Protein sequence: CASSPDPAGGYTF. The genes are TRBV7-3 and TRBJ1-2; D is undetermined. Trimming pared 5 bases from V and 7 bases from J, leaving 14 bases between. The germline gives CDR1 SGHTA, CDR2 FQGTGA. The CDR3 sequence is 13 residues long.

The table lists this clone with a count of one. The DNA for the CDR3 is TGCAGCGTCCTGTTCGGACAGGGGGCGCGGAGCTATGGCTACACCTTC. This codes for CSVLFGQGARSYGYTF. The chain has TRBV29-1 and TRBJ1-2, with 11 bases that match TRBD1. The trim removed 6 bases at V and 4 bases at J, leaving 13 bases unmatched. Germline V gene lookup returns CDR1 SQVTM and CDR2 ANQGSEA. The CDR3 is 16 amino acids. Together with reference TRBV29-1 and TRBJ1-2, the CDR3 gives the full variable domain: SAVISQKPSRDICQRGTSLTIQCQVDSQVTMMFWYRQQPGQSLTLIATANQGSEATYESGFVIDKFPISRPNLTFSTLTVSNMSPEDSSIYLCSVLFGQGARSYGYTFGSGTRLTVV.

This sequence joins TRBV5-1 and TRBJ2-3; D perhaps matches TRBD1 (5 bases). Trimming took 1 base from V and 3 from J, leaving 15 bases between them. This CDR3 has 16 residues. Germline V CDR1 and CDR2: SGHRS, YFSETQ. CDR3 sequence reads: CASSLYPRAGTDTQYF. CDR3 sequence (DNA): TGCGCCAGCAGCTTGTATCCCAGGGCTGGGACAGATACGCAGTATTTT.

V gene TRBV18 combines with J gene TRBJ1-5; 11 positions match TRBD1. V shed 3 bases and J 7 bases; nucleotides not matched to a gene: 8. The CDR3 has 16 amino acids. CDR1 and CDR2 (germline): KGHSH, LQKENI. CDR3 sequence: CASSPAEDRGQQPQHF. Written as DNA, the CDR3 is TGTGCCAGCTCACCTGCAGAGGACAGGGGGCAACAGCCCCAGCATTTT.

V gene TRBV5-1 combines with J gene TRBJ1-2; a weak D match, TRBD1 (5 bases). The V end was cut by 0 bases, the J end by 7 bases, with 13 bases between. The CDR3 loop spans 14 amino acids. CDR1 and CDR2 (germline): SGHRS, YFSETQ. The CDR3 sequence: CASSLGDWVGGYTF. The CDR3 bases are TGCGCCAGCAGCTTGGGGGACTGGGTTGGTGGCTACACCTTC.